Below, 6 T cell receptor beta chains from the same sample are listed, as sequenced in a study of T cell responses to AZD1222 COVID-19 vaccine. Here immunoSEQ multiplex PCR was the method, and the copy in TCRdb shows in-frame clones only, minus some. The sample holds tens of thousands of clones, 75% to 90% seen once. Here the sequenced sample was peripheral blood, taken 28 days after the second AZD1222 dose. All receptors come from an adult who received the AZD1222 COVID-19 vaccine.

This clone turned up a few times. The V and J genes are TRBV9 and TRBJ2-3, with 12 bases fitting TRBD2. Germline V gene sequence: CDR1 SGDLS, CDR2 YYNGEE. This CDR3 is built from 16 residues. V lost 0 bases to trimming and J lost 4 bases; unmatched junction nucleotides: 3. The CDR3 loop reads CASSVASGRAADTQYF. The CDR3 bases are TGTGCCAGCAGCGTAGCTAGCGGGAGGGCCGCAGATACGCAGTATTTT.

This clone appeared once. The chain recombines TRBV14 with TRBJ1-3; D ambiguous. Trimming shortened V by 0 bases and J by 4 bases, and 13 bases separated the two germline ends. This CDR3 has 16 amino acids. Germline CDR1 and CDR2: SGHDN and FVKESK. The chain's CDR3 is CASSQEAGILGNTIYF. Written as DNA, the CDR3 is TGTGCCAGCAGCCAAGAGGCCGGTATACTAGGAAACACCATATATTTT.

Note on this clone: Relative to the germline gene, one junction end is altered; a read error may explain this. This chain uses TRBV5-1 with TRBJ1-2; D is unclear. CDR3 length: 13 residues. Germline assignment: CDR1 SGHRS and CDR2 YFSETQ. The CDR3 DNA reads TGCGCCAGCAGATTGGACCCCAACTATGGCTACACCTTC. It codes for CASRLDPNYGYTF.

This clone came up once. The V call is TRBV19, the J call TRBJ1-2; weak D call: TRBD1 (6 bases). CDR1 and CDR2 from the germline V gene are LNHDA and SQIVND (reference sequence). Trimming cost V 1 base and J 5 bases, with 17 bases left between them. CDR3 length: 16 residues. This chain's CDR3 is CASSIGRGGRGYGYTF. The CDR3 nucleotides read TGTGCCAGTAGTATAGGGCGGGGGGGCCGAGGTTATGGCTACACCTTC.

With regard to this clone: Distinct nucleotide sequences in the sample also encode this CDR3. The CDR3 spells CASSLTSGANTGELFF. The DNA of the CDR3 is TGTGCCAGCAGTCTCACTAGCGGAGCGAACACCGGGGAGCTGTTTTTT. This chain joins TRBV7-3 and TRBJ2-2, with 8 bases identical to TRBD2. The V gene end was trimmed by 6 bases and the J gene end by 0 bases; junction bases not matched to a gene: 6. The germline CDR1 and CDR2 sequences are SGHTA and FQGTGA. The CDR3 covers 16 residues. Looking up the rest from reference TRBV7-3 and TRBJ2-2 gives the full variable domain: GAGVSQTPSNKVTEKGKYVELRCDPISGHTALYWYRQSLGQGPEFLIYFQGTGAADDSGLPNDRFFAVRPEGSVSTLKIQRTERGDSAVYLCASSLTSGANTGELFFGEGSRLTVL.

This chain links TRBV28 with TRBJ1-2; D unresolved. V lost 3 bases and J 8 bases, leaving 13 bases between the germline ends. CDR3 length: 13 amino acids. Germline CDR1 is MDHEN and CDR2 is SYDVKM. Here the CDR3 reads CASSFGGRAGYTF. As DNA, the CDR3 is TGTGCCAGCAGTTTTGGCGGGAGGGCGGGCTACACCTTC.